Shown below are 22 T cell receptor beta chains from a single sample sequenced in a study of shared clonotypes between healthy human individuals. Only in-frame clones appear in the TCRdb table, and some are missing; sequencing was by immunoSEQ multiplex PCR. The table includes under 1,100,000 clones, 65% to 75% detected once. The specimen was memory CD4+ T cells sorted from blood. Subset here: CD45RA-negative fraction. The receptors derive from a man in his late teens or twenties in good health.

A single count supports this clone. The same CDR3 also results from other DNA sequences found in this sample. The chain combines TRBV5-1 with TRBJ2-1, with TRBD2 identical over 10 bases. The CDR3 has 16 amino acids. CDR1 and CDR2 from the germline V gene are SGHRS and YFSETQ. V was pared by 2 bases and J by 2 bases, with 4 bases of the junction left unmatched. The CDR3 loop is CASSLLAGGTYNEQFF. CDR3 nucleotides: TGCGCCAGCAGCTTATTAGCGGGAGGCACCTACAATGAGCAGTTCTTC.

This clone was seen a handful of times. Other DNA sequences in the same sample also yield this CDR3. The chain recombines TRBV5-4 with TRBJ1-2; 8 positions agree with TRBD1. V dropped 4 bases and J dropped 5; count of bases not matched to a gene: 4. From germline, CDR1 is SGHNT and CDR2 YYREEE (reference sequence). The CDR3 sequence is 13 residues long. CDR3 region: CASSPDRAYGYTF. The CDR3 DNA reads TGTGCCAGCAGCCCGGACAGGGCGTATGGCTACACCTTC. The full variable domain, rest sourced from reference TRBV5-4 and TRBJ1-2, is ETGVTQSPTHLIKTRGQQVTLRCSSQSGHNTVSWYQQALGQGPQFIFQYYREEENGRGNFPPRFSGLQFPNYSSELNVNALELDDSALYLCASSPDRAYGYTFGSGTRLTVV.

Regarding this clone: This may be a read error: a much more frequent sequence differs by one nucleotide. Additional DNA sequences in this sample encode the identical CDR3. The chain combines TRBV5-4 with TRBJ2-5; 9 bases match TRBD2. The length of the CDR3 is 13 residues. From germline, CDR1 is SGHNT and CDR2 YYREEE (reference sequence). V shed 2 bases, J shed 5 bases, and the junction held 1 base outside the gene matches. As DNA, the CDR3 is TGTGCCAGCAGCTTAGCGGGAGGTGAGACCCAGTACTTC. Its translation is CASSLAGGETQYF.

There are a few counts of this clone. The chain links TRBV10-2 to TRBJ1-5; D gene uncertain. Per germline, CDR1 WSHSY and CDR2 SAAADI. The CDR3 is made up of 13 amino acids. The V gene lost 4 bases and the J gene lost 4 bases, with 8 bases spanning the gap. In nucleotides, the CDR3 is TGCGCCAGCAGTGGAACGGAGAATCAGCCCCAGCATTTT. Translation gives CASSGTENQPQHF.

This chain connects TRBV7-6 to TRBJ2-1, with D unresolved. The V gene's germline CDR1 is SGHVS and CDR2 FNYEAQ. There are 13 residues in the CDR3. The V end was cut by 5 bases, the J end by 4 bases, with 9 bases between. CDR3 amino acids: CASSPRIYNEQFF. The CDR3 bases are TGTGCCAGCAGCCCACGGATTTACAATGAGCAGTTCTTC.

The CDR3 reads CAIKWGEGEQYF. The DNA for the CDR3 is TGTGCCATCAAATGGGGGGAGGGCGAGCAGTACTTC. The chain carries TRBV10-3 and TRBJ2-7; 7 nucleotides agree with TRBD2. The CDR3 is 12 amino acids. V lost 7 bases and J lost 6; bases outside the gene matches: 6. The germline V gene has CDR1 ENHRY and CDR2 SYGVKD.

The chain couples TRBV6-1 to TRBJ1-4; 7 bases line up with TRBD1. Germline CDR1 reads MNHNS; CDR2 reads SASEGT. The CDR3 extends over 14 amino acids. V was pared by 4 bases and J by 4 bases, with 3 bases of the junction left unmatched. The CDR3 nucleotides read TGTGCCAGCAGTGGACAGGGCTATAATGAAAAACTGTTTTTT. Translated: CASSGQGYNEKLFF.

The J gene is TRBJ2-5, the V gene TRBV30, with 8 nucleotides matching TRBD1. With 1 base clipped from V and 5 bases from J, the junction kept 9 bases outside the gene matches. In germline, CDR1 is GTSNPN, CDR2 SVGIG (reference sequence). The CDR3 runs 15 residues. CDR3 sequence reads: CAWSGSGTGRETQYF. CDR3 bases: TGTGCCTGGAGTGGTTCGGGGACAGGTCGTGAGACCCAGTACTTC.

This clone has a handful of counts. The chain uses TRBV6-5 and TRBJ2-7, with TRBD2 matching over 7 bases. Looked up from germline, CDR1 is MNHEY and CDR2 is SVGAGI. The CDR3 runs to 14 residues. The V and J ends lost 2 bases and 2 bases, in that order; junction bases with no gene match: 3. CDR3: CASSYGEGTYEQYF. The CDR3 DNA sequence: TGTGCCAGCAGTTACGGGGAGGGGACCTACGAGCAGTACTTC.

This sequence joins TRBV19 and TRBJ2-5; D call uncertain. V lost 5 bases to trimming and J lost 4 bases, with 11 bases between them. CDR3 length equals 13 residues. Germline CDR1 reads LNHDA; CDR2 reads SQIVND (reference sequence). Here the CDR3 DNA reads TGTGCCAGTAGTGATATTTATGGAGAGACCCAGTACTTC. Translation gives CASSDIYGETQYF.

The chain carries TRBV30 and TRBJ1-6, with 9 bases identical to TRBD1. CDR1 and CDR2 (germline): GTSNPN, SVGIG (reference sequence). CDR3 length equals 15 residues. With V trimmed by 5 bases and J by 9 bases, 11 bases remained unmatched. The CDR3 DNA reads TGTGCCTGGTCCCCCGACAGGGGGTTGCGTTCACCCCTCCACTTT. This sequence encodes CAWSPDRGLRSPLHF. Based on the CDR3 plus reference TRBV30 and TRBJ1-6, the full variable domain is SQTIHQWPATLVQPVGSPLSLECTVEGTSNPNLYWYRQAAGRGLQLLFYSVGIGQISSEVPQNLSASRPQDRQFILSSKKLLLSDSGFYLCAWSPDRGLRSPLHFGNGTRLTVT.

V is TRBV21-1 and J is TRBJ2-7; no check of the table's D call, TRBD2, against the DNA was made. TRBV21-1 is reported as a pseudogene. There are 19 residues in the CDR3. CDR3 region: CASSKVEAGVAAESYEQYF. CDR3 in DNA: TGTGCCAGCAGCAAAGTTGAAGCGGGAGTTGCAGCGGAGAGCTACGAGCAGTACTTC.

This clone was seen a few times. This chain uses TRBV19 with TRBJ2-3; 10 positions match TRBD1. The CDR3 runs 18 residues. CDR1 and CDR2 (germline): LNHDA, SQIVND (reference sequence). Germline trimming cut 6 bases from V and 3 bases from J; bases unmatched to any gene: 15. CDR3 DNA: TGTGCCAGTAGGCCCCCCTTGACAGGGGGCGCGGGTACAGATACGCAGTATTTT. Translation: CASRPPLTGGAGTDTQYF.

The chain combines TRBV2 with TRBJ2-5, with D maybe TRBD1 (5 bases). This CDR3 is built from 12 residues. Trimming took 8 bases from V and 4 from J, leaving 11 bases between them. The germline V gene encodes CDR1 SNHLY and CDR2 FYNNEI. CDR3 nucleotide sequence: TGTGCCAGCCAGGGATACGTAGAGACCCAGTACTTC. Translated, it gives CASQGYVETQYF.

This chain connects TRBV2 to TRBJ1-5; TRBD1 agrees at 7 bases. Germline V gene sequence: CDR1 SNHLY, CDR2 FYNNEI. V shed 4 bases, J shed 15 bases, and the junction held 9 bases outside the gene matches. The CDR3 length is 12 residues. CDR3 region: CASSVGTADPHF. DNA for the CDR3: TGTGCCAGCAGTGTTGGGACAGCCGACCCGCATTTT.

This chain uses TRBV15 with TRBJ1-5, with no clear D. The germline V and J ends were trimmed by 5 bases and 5 bases, with 10 bases remaining between them. CDR3 length equals 13 residues. The germline V gene has CDR1 LNHNV and CDR2 YYDKDF (reference sequence). The DNA for the CDR3 is TGTGCCACCAGCCCAAGAATAGATCAGCCCCAGCATTTT. Translating it yields CATSPRIDQPQHF.

This chain uses TRBV19 with TRBJ1-1; D gene ambiguous. V lost 7 bases and J lost 1, with 10 bases in between. The germline gives CDR1 LNHDA, CDR2 SQIVND (reference sequence). CDR3 length: 13 amino acids. CDR3 protein: CASNTDPNTEAFF. DNA for the CDR3: TGTGCCAGTAATACTGACCCGAACACTGAAGCTTTCTTT. The complete variable domain, with remaining parts taken from reference TRBV19 and TRBJ1-1, reads DGGITQSPKYLFRKEGQNVTLSCEQNLNHDAMYWYRQDPGQGLRLIYYSQIVNDFQKGDIAEGYSVSREKKESFPLTVTSAQKNPTAFYLCASNTDPNTEAFFGQGTRLTVV.

The genes are TRBV9 and TRBJ2-5; 11 bases map to TRBD2. The CDR3 sequence is 16 residues long. V lost 2 bases, J lost 1 base, and 4 bases stayed unmatched. Germline assignment: CDR1 SGDLS and CDR2 YYNGEE. CDR3 nucleotide sequence: TGTGCCAGCAGCGTGGCTAGCGGGGGGACCCAAGAGACCCAGTACTTC. It specifies CASSVASGGTQETQYF.

The chain links TRBV10-3 to TRBJ2-2; 12 bases map to TRBD2. In germline, CDR1 is ENHRY, CDR2 SYGVKD. V was pared by 4 bases and J by 4 bases, with 4 bases of the junction left unmatched. The CDR3 has 16 amino acids. The CDR3 is CAISVTSGGTTGELFF. In DNA, the CDR3 is TGTGCCATCAGTGTGACTAGCGGGGGTACCACCGGGGAGCTGTTTTTT.

Of note for this clone: It differs at one base from a far larger clone, so likely a read error. The V call is TRBV7-9, the J call TRBJ1-1; D is possibly TRBD1 (6 bases). CDR1 and CDR2 (germline): SEHNR, FQNEAQ (reference sequence). The CDR3 is made up of 13 amino acids. V shed 5 bases and J shed 1 base, with 8 bases lying between them. The CDR3 sequence: CASSTTGNTEAFF. In DNA form, the CDR3 reads TGTGCCAGCAGCACGACAGGGAACACTGAAGCTTTCTTT. Full variable domain (missing parts from reference TRBV7-9 and TRBJ1-1): DTGVSQNPRHKITKRGQNVTFRCDPISEHNRLYWYRQTLGQGPEFLTYFQNEAQLEKSRLLSDRFSAERPKGSFSTLEIQRTEQGDSAMYLCASSTTGNTEAFFGQGTRLTVV.

The chain combines TRBV2 with TRBJ2-3; no firm D call. Trimming shortened V by 3 bases and J by 2 bases, and 3 bases separated the two germline ends. The CDR3 runs to 12 residues. Germline V CDR1 and CDR2: SNHLY, FYNNEI. The CDR3 spells CASSDNTDTQYF. CDR3 sequence (DNA): TGTGCCAGCAGTGATAACACAGATACGCAGTATTTT.

The V gene is TRBV30, the J gene TRBJ2-1, with D possibly matching TRBD2 (5 bases). The CDR3 is 13 amino acids. CDR1 and CDR2 (germline): GTSNPN, SVGIG (reference sequence). CDR3: CAIGLRAYNEQFF. CDR3 sequence (DNA): TGTGCTATAGGACTCCGGGCGTACAATGAGCAGTTCTTC.